Sequencing of this T cell receptor beta chain was carried out in a study of blood T cells in healthy people across ages. Study conclusions and caveats: With naive T cell percentage, TCR beta diversity showed a strong correlation. Any changes in expanded clonotypes were possibly confounded, as donor CMV status remained unknown.

To note about this clonotype: Its specificity is not known.

Germline loops: CDR1 SGHVS, CDR2 FNYEAQ. The CDR3 is made up of 13 amino acids. The V and J ends lost 3 bases and 2 bases respectively, with 7 bases between them. Combining a sample-barcoded 5' primer with a J-beta primer mix, a second PCR ran for roughly 6 to 11 cycles. TCRdb re-analysed the 5' RACE reads in MiXCR, keeping a single row per CDR3 protein. The table has fewer than 1,200,000 distinct CDR3 sequences, about 25% seen once. This sample was shared with a second study, whose subject was T cells of mothers and their children. That paper adds: The authors added sample barcodes and 2-4 random nucleotides using the M1S primer of the second PCR. Slightly higher, non-significant overlap characterized related mother-child pairs relative to unrelated pairs.

This sequence was found in a girl aged 2-15 years in good health. Sample: blood. The chain links TRBV7-6 to TRBJ1-1; D is uncertain. CDR3 nucleotides: TGTGCCAGCAGCTTCGGATTTAACACTGAAGCTTTCTTT. Encoded protein: CASSFGFNTEAFF.